The 13 T cell receptor beta chains given below trace back to one sample, sequenced in a study of shared clonotypes between healthy human individuals. TCRdb's table, derived via immunoSEQ multiplex PCR, lists solely in-frame clones and lacks some. The sample includes roughly 1 million clones, approximately 80% of them seen just once. What was sequenced was memory CD4+ T cells from PBMCs. Subset of the sample: CD45RA-negative fraction. These receptors originate from a man between 18 and 35 years old in good health. Some clones in this sample may be carry-over from other donors' samples.

A single count supports this clone. The chain is built from TRBV12-2 and TRBJ2-7; TRBD2 is taken as the D call from the table, unchecked against the DNA. TRBV12-2 is termed a pseudogene. The CDR3 runs to 16 residues. The CDR3 sequence is CASRLRVREGRYEQYF. CDR3 coding DNA: TGTGCAAGTCGCTTACGAGTGCGGGAGGGCCGGTACGAGCAGTACTTC.

The chain links TRBV30 to TRBJ1-4, with a tentative D call TRBD1 (5 bases). CDR3 size: 12 residues. V was shortened by 8 bases and J by 5 bases, with 12 bases between the two germline ends. Germline CDR1 reads GTSNPN; CDR2 reads SVGIG (reference sequence). The CDR3 loop is CAGHRPNEKLFF. In DNA form, the CDR3 reads TGTGCCGGACACAGGCCGAATGAAAAACTGTTTTTT. Variable domain in full (rest from reference TRBV30 and TRBJ1-4): SQTIHQWPATLVQPVGSPLSLECTVEGTSNPNLYWYRQAAGRGLQLLFYSVGIGQISSEVPQNLSASRPQDRQFILSSKKLLLSDSGFYLCAGHRPNEKLFFGSGTQLSVL.

The rearrangement links TRBV28 to TRBJ2-7; D remains unclear. Trimming took off 6 bases at V and 0 bases at J, with 15 bases between the two ends. This CDR3 is 15 amino acids long. Germline V gives CDR1 MDHEN, CDR2 SYDVKM. For the CDR3, the DNA is TGTGCCAGCAGCCTCGCTAGGCCCAGCTCCTACGAGCAGTACTTC. Its translation: CASSLARPSSYEQYF.

V gene TRBV19 combines with J gene TRBJ2-1; the match to TRBD2 covers 9 bases. V was pared by 2 bases and J by 7 bases, with 6 bases of the junction left unmatched. CDR1 LNHDA and CDR2 SQIVND come from the germline V gene (reference sequence). This CDR3 is built from 15 residues. In DNA, the CDR3 is TGTGCCAGTAGTATATGGCGGGAGGGTGAAAATGAGCAGTTCTTC. Protein sequence: CASSIWREGENEQFF. Drawing the rest from reference TRBV19 and TRBJ2-1, the complete variable domain is DGGITQSPKYLFRKEGQNVTLSCEQNLNHDAMYWYRQDPGQGLRLIYYSQIVNDFQKGDIAEGYSVSREKKESFPLTVTSAQKNPTAFYLCASSIWREGENEQFFGPGTRLTVL.

This clone was observed once. The chain couples TRBV28 to TRBJ2-7, with D unresolved. The length of the CDR3 is 14 residues. Trimming pared 6 bases from V and 3 bases from J, leaving 15 bases between. In germline, CDR1 is MDHEN, CDR2 SYDVKM. The CDR3 sequence is CASREPGGNYEQYF. The CDR3 coding sequence is TGTGCCAGCAGAGAACCGGGCGGCAACTACGAGCAGTACTTC.

The J gene is TRBJ2-7, the V gene TRBV5-5; TRBD2 aligns across 8 bases. The CDR3 runs to 14 residues. V gave up 2 bases and J gave up 6 bases; unmatched junction bases: 7. Germline lookup yields CDR1 SGHKS and CDR2 YYEKEE (reference sequence). CDR3 nucleotide sequence: TGTGCCAGCAGCTTTGGGCTAGCGGGTGGCGAGCAGTACTTC. Protein sequence: CASSFGLAGGEQYF.

The J gene is TRBJ2-7, the V gene TRBV10-3, with 9 bases lining up with TRBD2. In germline, CDR1 is ENHRY, CDR2 SYGVKD. Unmatched junction bases numbered 12, after V lost 6 bases and J lost 6 bases. There are 15 residues in the CDR3. The CDR3 here is CAISRSSGIVGEQYF. CDR3 DNA sequence: TGTGCCATCAGCCGCTCTAGCGGGATAGTCGGCGAGCAGTACTTC.

The gene calls are TRBV19 and TRBJ2-5; 10 bases align to TRBD2. Germline values: CDR1 LNHDA, CDR2 SQIVND (reference sequence). The CDR3 extends over 14 amino acids. The J segment lost 5 bases and the V segment lost 6 bases, leaving 6 bases of the junction unmatched. Here the CDR3 DNA reads TGTGCCAGTAGCTCTAGCGGGAGATCGGAGACCCAGTACTTC. Translation gives CASSSSGRSETQYF.

J is TRBJ2-6 and V is TRBV5-4; no clear D gene. This CDR3 comprises 16 residues. Trimming pared 0 bases from V and 1 base from J, leaving 8 bases between. Germline V gene lookup returns CDR1 SGHNT and CDR2 YYREEE (reference sequence). The chain's CDR3 is CASSLALGSGANVLTF. The CDR3, as DNA: TGTGCCAGCAGCTTGGCCCTGGGATCTGGGGCCAACGTCCTGACTTTC. Full variable domain (remainder filled in from reference TRBV5-4 and TRBJ2-6): ETGVTQSPTHLIKTRGQQVTLRCSSQSGHNTVSWYQQALGQGPQFIFQYYREEENGRGNFPPRFSGLQFPNYSSELNVNALELDDSALYLCASSLALGSGANVLTFGAGSRLTVL.

Remarks on this clone: Other DNA sequences in this sample translate to the same CDR3. The chain recombines TRBV6-5 with TRBJ2-3; 7 positions match TRBD1. Per germline, CDR1 MNHEY and CDR2 SVGAGI. This CDR3 spans 14 amino acids. With 4 bases clipped from V and 3 bases from J, the junction kept 4 bases outside the gene matches. CDR3: CASSSGGRTDTQYF. As DNA, the CDR3 is TGTGCCAGCAGTTCAGGGGGACGGACAGATACGCAGTATTTT.

The table lists this clone with a count of one. This chain uses TRBV27 with TRBJ2-1; TRBD2 might be the D (6 bases). This CDR3 has 14 amino acids. Germline V CDR1 and CDR2: MNHEY, SMNVEV (reference sequence). V was clipped by 8 bases and J by 5 bases, with 16 bases between them. The DNA for the CDR3 is TGTGCCAGCCACCGGAGCGGGCGGAACAATGAGCAGTTCTTC. This translates into CASHRSGRNNEQFF.

J is TRBJ2-7 and V is TRBV5-1; perhaps TRBD1 as D (6 bases). Trimming left V 3 bases short and J 2 bases short, with 18 bases between. The length of the CDR3 is 16 residues. CDR1 and CDR2 from the germline V gene are SGHRS and YFSETQ. CDR3 nucleotides: TGCGCCAGCAGCTCTAATTACGGGACAAATCCCTACGAGCAGTACTTC. Its translation: CASSSNYGTNPYEQYF. The full variable domain, its missing parts supplied by reference TRBV5-1 and TRBJ2-7, is KAGVTQTPRYLIKTRGQQVTLSCSPISGHRSVSWYQQTPGQGLQFLFEYFSETQRNKGNFPGRFSGRQFSNSRSEMNVSTLELGDSALYLCASSSNYGTNPYEQYFGPGTRLTVT.

The rearrangement joins TRBV28 to TRBJ2-3; no clear D. V lost 6 bases to trimming and J lost 8 bases, with 15 bases between them. This CDR3 contains 13 residues. Looked up from germline, CDR1 is MDHEN and CDR2 is SYDVKM. The CDR3 is CASRGNRGFTQYF. In DNA, the CDR3 is TGTGCCAGCAGGGGGAACAGAGGATTTACGCAGTATTTT.